A single sample gave rise to the 7 T cell receptor beta chains below, sequenced in a study of molecular identifiers for immune sequencing clone quantification. TCRdb re-analysed the PCR reads in MiXCR, keeping a single row per CDR3 protein. The data show more than 450,000 distinct CDR3 sequences, about a fifth seen once. The sample taken for sequencing was naive CD8+ T cells from blood, with Jurkat cell RNA spiked in. The sample's subset: FACS-sorted CD8+CD4-CCR7+CD45RA+ naive T cells. These receptors were obtained from a human donor in good health. Some libraries in this study had Jurkat cell RNA spiked in.

This chain uses TRBV7-2 with TRBJ2-7, with a weak D call TRBD2 (5 bases). The length of the CDR3 is 14 residues. V lost 6 bases to trimming and J lost 3 bases, with 15 bases between them. The V gene's germline CDR1 is SGHTA and CDR2 FQGNSA. The CDR3 bases are TGTGCCAGCAGTTCAGTAGTGGGAGTCTACGAGCAGTACTTC. Its protein is CASSSVVGVYEQYF.

This clonotype was found many times. The chain is built from TRBV3-1 and TRBJ1-4; a weak D match, TRBD1 (5 bases). Germline CDR1 and CDR2: LGHDT and YNNKEL (reference sequence). The length of the CDR3 is 16 residues. The germline V and J ends were trimmed by 2 bases and 3 bases, with 13 bases remaining between them. The CDR3 DNA reads as TGTGCCAGCAGCCAATATCCCGACAGTTCTAATGAAAAACTGTTTTTT. This translates into CASSQYPDSSNEKLFF.

There are a few counts of this clonotype. This may come from a read error, since a much larger clone is one base off. V and J are TRBV4-3 and TRBJ2-7, with TRBD2 as a possible D gene (6 bases). The CDR3 length is 16 residues. Germline CDR1 is LGHNA and CDR2 is YSLEER. V gave up 0 bases and J gave up 0 bases, with 12 bases separating them. CDR3 protein: CASSQDRRGTSYEQYF. In nucleotides, the CDR3 is TGCGCCAGCAGCCAAGATCGGCGGGGAACCTCCTACGAGCAGTACTTC.

In this sample, this clonotype turned up many times. This sequence joins TRBV1 and TRBJ2-5. TRBV1 is noted as a pseudogene. The length of the CDR3 is 9 residues. In DNA, the CDR3 is TGCACCATCCTAGAGACCCAGTACTTC. Residues: CTILETQYF.

This sequence joins TRBV2 and TRBJ2-7; 11 positions match TRBD1. Germline lookup yields CDR1 SNHLY and CDR2 FYNNEI. The junction had 13 bases not matched to a gene; V was cut back by 11 bases and J by 7 bases. The CDR3 spans 14 residues. The DNA for the CDR3 is TGTGCCGGTACCTCCGGACAGGGGGCAAGGGAGCAGTACTTC. It is translated as CAGTSGQGAREQYF.

This clonotype showed up many times. The J gene is TRBJ2-3, the V gene TRBV27, with D unresolved. The CDR3 sequence is 11 residues long. Looked up from germline, CDR1 is MNHEY and CDR2 is SMNVEV (reference sequence). Trimming took off 7 bases at V and 0 bases at J, with 2 bases between the two ends. For the CDR3, the DNA is TGTGCCAGCACCAGCACAGATACGCAGTATTTT. Its translation is CASTSTDTQYF.

This clonotype was observed a handful of times. The rearrangement uses TRBV7-6 and TRBJ2-7; 7 nucleotides match TRBD1. Germline-derived CDR1 and CDR2 are SGHVS and FNYEAQ. There are 15 residues in the CDR3. The V gene end was trimmed by 5 bases and the J gene end by 3 bases; junction bases not matched to a gene: 10. The CDR3 protein is CASSPGGGQIYEQYF. CDR3 in DNA: TGTGCCAGCAGCCCCGGTGGGGGACAGATCTACGAGCAGTACTTC.